Described below is a single TCR beta chain sequence and its context. The record originates from a study of shared clonotypes between healthy human individuals. TCRdb's copy holds only in-frame clones and misses some; the assay was immunoSEQ multiplex PCR. The sample carries about 1.1 million clones, about 80% recorded once. J gave up 3 bases and V 0 bases, and 5 bases lay outside the gene matches. Germline assignment: CDR1 LGHNA and CDR2 YNFKEQ. The CDR3 has 16 residues. The sequence derives from a man younger than 35 in good health. Some clones in this sample may be carry-over from other donors' samples. The V and J genes are TRBV4-2 and TRBJ1-3, with 7 nucleotides matching TRBD1. The sample consisted of memory CD4+ T cells from PBMCs. Subset reported: CD45RA-negative fraction. CDR3 sequence reads: CASSQENRGYGNTIYF. As DNA, the CDR3 is TGTGCCAGCAGCCAAGAAAACAGGGGTTATGGAAACACCATATATTTT.